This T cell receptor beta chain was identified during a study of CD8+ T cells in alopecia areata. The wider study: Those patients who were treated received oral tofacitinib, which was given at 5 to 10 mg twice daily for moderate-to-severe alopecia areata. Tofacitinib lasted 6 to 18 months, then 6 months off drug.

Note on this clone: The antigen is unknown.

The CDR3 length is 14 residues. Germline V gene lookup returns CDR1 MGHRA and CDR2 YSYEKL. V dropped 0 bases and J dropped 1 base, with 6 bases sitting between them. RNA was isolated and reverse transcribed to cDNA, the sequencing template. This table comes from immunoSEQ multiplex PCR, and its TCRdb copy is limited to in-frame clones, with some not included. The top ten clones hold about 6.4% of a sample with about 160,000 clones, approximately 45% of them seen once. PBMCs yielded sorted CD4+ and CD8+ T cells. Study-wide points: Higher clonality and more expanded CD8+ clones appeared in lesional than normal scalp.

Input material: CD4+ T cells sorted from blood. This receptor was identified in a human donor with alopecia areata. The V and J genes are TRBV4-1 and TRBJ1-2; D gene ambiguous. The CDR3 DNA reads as TGCGCCAGCAGCCAAGATGGAAATAACTATGGCTACACCTTC. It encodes CASSQDGNNYGYTF.